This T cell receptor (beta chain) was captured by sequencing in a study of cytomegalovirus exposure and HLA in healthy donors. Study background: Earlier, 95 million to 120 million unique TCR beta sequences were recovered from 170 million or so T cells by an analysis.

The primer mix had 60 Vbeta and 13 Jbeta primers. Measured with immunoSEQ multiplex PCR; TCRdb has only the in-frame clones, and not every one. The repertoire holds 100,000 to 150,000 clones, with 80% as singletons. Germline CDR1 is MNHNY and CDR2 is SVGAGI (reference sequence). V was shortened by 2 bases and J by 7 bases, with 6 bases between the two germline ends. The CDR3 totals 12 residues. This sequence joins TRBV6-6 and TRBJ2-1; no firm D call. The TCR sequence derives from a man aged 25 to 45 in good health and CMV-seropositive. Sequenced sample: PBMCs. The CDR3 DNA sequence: TGTGCCAGCAGTTACGGGCTAAATGAGCAGTTCTTC. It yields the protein CASSYGLNEQFF.